This passage covers 17 T cell receptor beta chains from one sample sequenced in a study of shared clonotypes between healthy human individuals. Sequencing was performed with immunoSEQ multiplex PCR; in TCRdb, only in-frame clones are kept and a portion is missing. The table records approximately 320,000 clones, approximately 74% of them present only once. Sequencing used memory CD4+ T cells sorted from blood. Subset described: CD45RA-negative fraction. The receptor set was obtained from a man aged 30 to 39 in good health.

V and J are TRBV11-2 and TRBJ2-2; TRBD1 matches at 10 bases. The germline CDR1 and CDR2 sequences are SGHAT and FQNNGV. Trimming cost V 4 bases and J 5 bases; bases outside gene matches: 4. The CDR3 length is 15 residues. Here the CDR3 reads CASSYGTGETGELFF. The CDR3 DNA reads TGTGCCAGCAGCTATGGGACAGGGGAAACCGGGGAGCTGTTTTTT.

V is TRBV6-5 and J is TRBJ2-7; the D is unclear. The length of the CDR3 is 16 residues. Trimming stripped 3 bases from V and 2 bases from J, with 17 bases between. Germline V gene sequence: CDR1 MNHEY, CDR2 SVGAGI. CDR3 coding DNA: TGTGCCAGCAGTTATCGTGTTGTAGCCAGCCCCTACGAGCAGTACTTC. It specifies CASSYRVVASPYEQYF.

The genes are TRBV7-2 and TRBJ1-1, with 10 bases identical to TRBD1. Looked up from germline, CDR1 is SGHTA and CDR2 is FQGNSA. V shed 5 bases and J 5 bases; nucleotides not matched to a gene: 5. CDR3 length: 14 residues. CDR3 nucleotide sequence: TGTGCCAGCAGCCGGACAGGGGGACGGACTGAAGCTTTCTTT. Amino acids: CASSRTGGRTEAFF.

The chain couples TRBV5-1 to TRBJ1-5; D is unclear. Germline V gene lookup returns CDR1 SGHRS and CDR2 YFSETQ. The CDR3 loop spans 15 amino acids. The germline V and J ends were trimmed by 0 bases and 7 bases, with 14 bases remaining between them. CDR3: CASSLDGGKLQPQHF. Here the CDR3 DNA reads TGCGCCAGCAGCTTGGATGGAGGGAAGCTACAGCCCCAGCATTTT. The complete variable domain, with remaining parts taken from reference TRBV5-1 and TRBJ1-5, reads KAGVTQTPRYLIKTRGQQVTLSCSPISGHRSVSWYQQTPGQGLQFLFEYFSETQRNKGNFPGRFSGRQFSNSRSEMNVSTLELGDSALYLCASSLDGGKLQPQHFGDGTRLSIL.

This clone was seen more than once but under ten times. This chain connects TRBV11-2 to TRBJ2-7; D is possibly TRBD1 (5 bases). The CDR3 has 14 residues. Trimming cost V 1 base and J 2 bases, with 9 bases left between them. Per germline, CDR1 SGHAT and CDR2 FQNNGV. The CDR3 coding sequence is TGTGCCAGCAGCTTAGCGGCAGGGACCTACGAGCAGTACTTC. This gives the protein CASSLAAGTYEQYF.

This chain joins TRBV7-2 and TRBJ2-7; weak D call: TRBD2 (5 bases). The V gene lost 3 bases and the J gene lost 1 base, with 7 bases spanning the gap. Germline lookup yields CDR1 SGHTA and CDR2 FQGNSA. The CDR3 consists of 13 residues. The CDR3 DNA is TGTGCCAGCAGCTTCGGCGGGTCCTACGAGCAGTACTTC. It encodes CASSFGGSYEQYF.

This chain's CDR3 is CASSLAPGGNTEAFF. Here the CDR3 DNA reads TGCGCCAGCAGCTTGGCCCCTGGAGGGAACACTGAAGCTTTCTTT. The rearrangement uses TRBV5-1 and TRBJ1-1; D gene uncertain. V lost 0 bases, J lost 1 base, and 10 bases lay in between. CDR3 length equals 15 residues. The germline CDR1 and CDR2 sequences are SGHRS and YFSETQ.

This chain uses TRBV11-2 with TRBJ2-7, with unresolved D. From germline, CDR1 is SGHAT and CDR2 FQNNGV. CDR3 length: 14 amino acids. V lost 0 bases, J lost 0 bases, and 6 bases lay in between. The CDR3 loop reads CASSLEMGSYEQYF. The CDR3 DNA sequence: TGTGCCAGCAGCTTAGAAATGGGCTCCTACGAGCAGTACTTC.

This clone has only one observation. The gene calls are TRBV11-3 and TRBJ2-3; D remains unclear. The CDR3 consists of 13 residues. Per the germline V gene, CDR1 is SGHNT and CDR2 is YENEEA. Trimming left V 5 bases short and J 6 bases short, with 12 bases between. In DNA, the CDR3 is TGTGCCAGCAGCCAAGGGCCTACCGATACGCAGTATTTT. Amino acids: CASSQGPTDTQYF.

This clone was recorded only once. The chain links TRBV6-5 to TRBJ1-6; D uncertain. Germline V CDR1 and CDR2: MNHEY, SVGAGI. This CDR3 has 13 residues. Deletions cut 5 bases from V and 9 bases from J, with 11 bases between. The DNA of the CDR3 is TGTGCCAGCAGTACCCCCCGAGCTTCACCCCTCCACTTT. Protein: CASSTPRASPLHF.

The V and J genes are TRBV5-5 and TRBJ1-5; D unclear. Germline V gene data show CDR1 as SGHKS and CDR2 as YYEKEE (reference sequence). The ends were cut back, 0 bases at V and 10 bases at J, with 14 bases in the middle. This CDR3 is 14 amino acids long. The CDR3 region has the DNA TGTGCCAGCAGCTTGGTGGCGGTGGGGTCTCCCCAGCATTTT. Translating it yields CASSLVAVGSPQHF.

V and J are TRBV5-1 and TRBJ2-1, with 8 bases aligning to TRBD2. This CDR3 has 15 residues. The J segment lost 5 bases and the V segment lost 0 bases, leaving 4 bases of the junction unmatched. Germline-derived CDR1 and CDR2 are SGHRS and YFSETQ. The CDR3: CASSLAVREDNEQFF. CDR3 sequence (DNA): TGCGCCAGCAGCTTGGCGGTGCGGGAGGACAATGAGCAGTTCTTC. Full variable domain (missing parts from reference TRBV5-1 and TRBJ2-1): KAGVTQTPRYLIKTRGQQVTLSCSPISGHRSVSWYQQTPGQGLQFLFEYFSETQRNKGNFPGRFSGRQFSNSRSEMNVSTLELGDSALYLCASSLAVREDNEQFFGPGTRLTVL.

The CDR3 sequence is CASSSQGASYEQYF. CDR3 DNA sequence: TGTGCCAGCAGCTCTCAGGGTGCCTCCTACGAGCAGTACTTC. This chain links TRBV7-9 with TRBJ2-7, with D possibly being TRBD1 (5 bases). This CDR3 comprises 14 residues. The ends were cut back, 4 bases at V and 0 bases at J, with 10 bases in the middle. From germline, CDR1 is SEHNR and CDR2 FQNEAQ (reference sequence).

This clone was observed a few times. The chain has TRBV6-1 and TRBJ2-2, with no clear D. This CDR3 region has 11 residues. V was shortened by 6 bases and J by 4 bases, with 3 bases between the two germline ends. Germline V gene sequence: CDR1 MNHNS, CDR2 SASEGT. CDR3 DNA: TGTGCCAGCAGGGTCACCGGGGAGCTGTTTTTT. Residues: CASRVTGELFF.

The V gene is TRBV5-6, the J gene TRBJ2-1, with 13 bases matching TRBD2. Unmatched junction bases numbered 9, after V lost 2 bases and J lost 13 bases. The CDR3 has 15 amino acids. Per germline, CDR1 SGHDT and CDR2 YYEEEE. CDR3 DNA sequence: TGTGCCAGCAGCTTACAAACGACTAGCGGGAGGTTTCAGTTCTTC. Translation gives CASSLQTTSGRFQFF.

Written as DNA, the CDR3 is TGTGCCACCCAGAGACAGGGGGTAGTGAATGAGCAGTTCTTC. It codes for CATQRQGVVNEQFF. The V call is TRBV15, the J call TRBJ2-1; 9 bases fit TRBD1. The germline CDR1 and CDR2 sequences are LNHNV and YYDKDF (reference sequence). The trim removed 8 bases at V and 7 bases at J, leaving 9 bases unmatched. The CDR3 has 14 amino acids. Full variable domain (remainder filled in from reference TRBV15 and TRBJ2-1): DAMVIQNPRYQVTQFGKPVTLSCSQTLNHNVMYWYQQKSSQAPKLLFHYYDKDFNNEADTPDNFQSRRPNTSFCFLDIRSPGLGDTAMYLCATQRQGVVNEQFFGPGTRLTVL.

The chain carries TRBV5-6 and TRBJ2-5; 8 bases match TRBD1. Trimming took 1 base from V and 3 from J; bases not matched to a gene: 2. CDR1 and CDR2 from the germline V gene are SGHDT and YYEEEE. The CDR3 loop spans 14 amino acids. DNA for the CDR3: TGTGCCAGCAGCTTGAGACAGGGGAAAGAGACCCAGTACTTC. This gives the protein CASSLRQGKETQYF.